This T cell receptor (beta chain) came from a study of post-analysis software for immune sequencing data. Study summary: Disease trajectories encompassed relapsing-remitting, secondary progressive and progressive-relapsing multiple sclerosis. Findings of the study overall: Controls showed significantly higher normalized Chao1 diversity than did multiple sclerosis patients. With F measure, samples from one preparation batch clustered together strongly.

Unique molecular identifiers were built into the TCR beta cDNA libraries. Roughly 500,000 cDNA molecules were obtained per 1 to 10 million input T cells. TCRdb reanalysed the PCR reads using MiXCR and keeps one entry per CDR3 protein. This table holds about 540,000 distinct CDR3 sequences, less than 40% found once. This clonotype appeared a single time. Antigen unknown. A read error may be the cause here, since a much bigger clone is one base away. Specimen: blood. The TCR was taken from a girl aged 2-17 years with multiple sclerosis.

CDR3 protein: CASSYSVAVGEKRFF. The CDR3 coding sequence is TGTGCCAGCAGTTACTCCGTAGCGGTGGGGGAAAAACGGTTTTTT. V usage is TRBV6-5 and J usage is TRBJ1-4, with D maybe TRBD1 (5 bases). The CDR3 extends over 15 amino acids. Per germline, CDR1 MNHEY and CDR2 SVGAGI.